Below, 14 T cell receptor beta chains from the same sample are listed, as sequenced in a study of Graves' ophthalmopathy and Graves' hyperthyroidism. Amplified TCR beta CDR3 regions were obtained using RNA transcripts as template. HTBI primers were used in a first-round RT-PCR, which preceded a second-round multiplex PCR. A single record per CDR3 protein comes from TCRdb applying MiXCR to the multiplex PCR reads. The table includes some 390,000 distinct CDR3 sequences, around 20% detected once. Sequenced input: peripheral blood. These receptors were taken from a woman aged 18 to 35 with Graves' ophthalmopathy.

This clonotype was detected ten times or more. V gene TRBV4-1 combines with J gene TRBJ2-5; 7 nucleotides align to TRBD1. Germline lookup yields CDR1 MGHRA and CDR2 YSYEKL. After removal of 2 bases from V and 4 bases from J, the junction contained 10 bases not matched to a gene. There are 16 residues in the CDR3. The CDR3 coding sequence is TGCGCCAGCAGCCAAATTAGACAGGGTGTACGAGAGACCCAGTACTTC. Translating it yields CASSQIRQGVRETQYF.

The chain joins TRBV6-1 to TRBJ2-7, with no clear D. The CDR3 loop spans 15 amino acids. V shed 6 bases and J shed 2 bases, with 17 bases lying between them. In germline, CDR1 is MNHNS, CDR2 SASEGT. The chain's CDR3 is CASSSWRLPPYEQYF. The CDR3 coding sequence is TGTGCCAGCAGCAGTTGGCGCCTTCCCCCCTACGAGCAGTACTTC.

The gene calls are TRBV7-6 and TRBJ2-2, with D possibly TRBD1 on 5 matching bases. Germline lookup yields CDR1 SGHVS and CDR2 FNYEAQ. The CDR3 contains 16 residues. With 5 bases removed from V and 0 bases from J, the gap between germline ends came to 13 bases. CDR3 amino acids: CASSQGGAANTGELFF. CDR3 coding DNA: TGTGCCAGCAGCCAAGGTGGGGCAGCGAACACCGGGGAGCTGTTTTTT.

The chain carries TRBV6-5 and TRBJ2-7; weak D call: TRBD2 (7 bases). The V end lost 3 bases, the J end lost 2 bases, and 17 bases lay between the germline ends. The length of the CDR3 is 16 residues. Per the germline V gene, CDR1 is MNHEY and CDR2 is SVGAGI. CDR3 in amino acids: CASSYSGVGGAYEQYF. In DNA, the CDR3 is TGTGCCAGCAGTTATTCGGGGGTAGGGGGGGCCTACGAGCAGTACTTC.

This clonotype was counted ten times or more. The chain links TRBV28 to TRBJ1-6, with D possibly TRBD1 on 5 matching bases. The CDR3 loop spans 12 amino acids. The V gene's germline CDR1 is MDHEN and CDR2 SYDVKM. Trimming removed 8 bases from V and 14 bases from J, with 16 bases in between. CDR3 sequence: CASGLRGASLHF. CDR3 in DNA: TGTGCCAGCGGCCTAAGGGGAGCTTCCCTCCACTTT.

This clonotype was seen ten or more times. The chain recombines TRBV7-2 with TRBJ1-2; TRBD1 matches at 7 bases. Germline V gene data show CDR1 as SGHTA and CDR2 as FQGNSA. J gave up 9 bases and V 5 bases, and 15 bases lay outside the gene matches. The CDR3 runs 15 residues. In nucleotides, the CDR3 is TGTGCCAGCAGCCGGAACGACAGGGTCGAATATAGCTACACCTTC. Encoded protein: CASSRNDRVEYSYTF.

Many counts were recorded for this clonotype. V gene TRBV10-3 combines with J gene TRBJ2-7; D not certain. V was pared by 4 bases and J by 3 bases, with 7 bases between. This CDR3 has 12 residues. CDR1 is ENHRY and CDR2 is SYGVKD in the germline V gene. CDR3 region: CAISGKYYEQYF. The CDR3, as DNA: TGTGCCATCAGTGGCAAGTACTACGAGCAGTACTTC.

This clonotype has at least ten counts. The chain combines TRBV18 with TRBJ1-2, with no clear D. Trimming removed 0 bases at V and 10 bases at J, with 9 bases between. The length of the CDR3 is 12 residues. Germline values: CDR1 KGHSH, CDR2 LQKENI. Here the CDR3 reads CASSPPQANYTF. Here the CDR3 DNA reads TGTGCCAGCTCACCACCCCAGGCCAACTACACCTTC.

This clonotype was recorded many times. The V and J genes are TRBV5-5 and TRBJ2-2; TRBD1 is a possible D gene (6 bases). Trimming stripped 4 bases from V and 6 bases from J, with 10 bases between. This CDR3 has 13 residues. Germline loops: CDR1 SGHKS, CDR2 YYEKEE (reference sequence). This chain's CDR3 is CASSPNRAGELFF. CDR3 nucleotides: TGTGCCAGCAGCCCGAACAGGGCCGGGGAGCTGTTTTTT.

The table lists this clonotype with many counts. The rearrangement uses TRBV12-3 or TRBV12-4 and TRBJ1-1; 8 bases are shared with TRBD1. The CDR3 spans 15 residues. Trimming cost V 5 bases and J 8 bases; bases outside gene matches: 13. The CDR3 region is CASSAGQGVRPEAFF. The CDR3 DNA follows: TGTGCCAGCAGTGCCGGACAGGGTGTAAGGCCCGAAGCTTTCTTT.

This clonotype was recorded at least ten times. The chain carries TRBV18 and TRBJ1-1; TRBD1 agrees at 8 bases. Trimming took 4 bases from V and 5 from J; bases not matched to a gene: 12. Germline V CDR1 and CDR2: KGHSH, LQKENI. The CDR3 loop spans 16 amino acids. CDR3 DNA sequence: TGTGCCAGCTCACTCCCCTCCGACAGGGGTACGACTGAAGCTTTCTTT. This encodes CASSLPSDRGTTEAFF.

This clonotype was found many times. The chain couples TRBV19 to TRBJ2-7; perhaps D is TRBD1 or TRBD2 (5 bases each). Germline-derived CDR1 and CDR2 are LNHDA and SQIVND (reference sequence). V lost 3 bases, J lost 6 bases, and 12 bases lay in between. CDR3 length: 13 residues. The CDR3 DNA reads TGTGCCAGTAGTATTCAGGGACGGGGCGAGCAGTACGTC. This translates into CASSIQGRGEQYV.

There are a few counts of this clonotype. The V gene is TRBV6-5, the J gene TRBJ1-1; a possible D gene is TRBD1 (5 bases). Per the germline V gene, CDR1 is MNHEY and CDR2 is SVGAGI. The CDR3 is 15 residues long. Between the trimmed V and J ends, which lost 5 bases and 4 bases, there was a span of 17 bases. CDR3 amino acids: CASSVTRQSSTEAFF. CDR3 DNA sequence: TGTGCCAGCAGTGTTACTCGACAGTCTAGCACTGAAGCTTTCTTT.

This clonotype occurred a few times. This chain connects TRBV24-1 to TRBJ2-2; 8 positions match TRBD1. Germline V gene lookup returns CDR1 KGHDR and CDR2 SFDVKD. CDR3 size: 15 residues. V lost 3 bases and J lost 3; bases outside the gene matches: 2. The CDR3 region is CATSDQGAHTGELFF. In nucleotides, the CDR3 is TGTGCCACCAGTGATCAGGGGGCGCACACCGGGGAGCTGTTTTTT.